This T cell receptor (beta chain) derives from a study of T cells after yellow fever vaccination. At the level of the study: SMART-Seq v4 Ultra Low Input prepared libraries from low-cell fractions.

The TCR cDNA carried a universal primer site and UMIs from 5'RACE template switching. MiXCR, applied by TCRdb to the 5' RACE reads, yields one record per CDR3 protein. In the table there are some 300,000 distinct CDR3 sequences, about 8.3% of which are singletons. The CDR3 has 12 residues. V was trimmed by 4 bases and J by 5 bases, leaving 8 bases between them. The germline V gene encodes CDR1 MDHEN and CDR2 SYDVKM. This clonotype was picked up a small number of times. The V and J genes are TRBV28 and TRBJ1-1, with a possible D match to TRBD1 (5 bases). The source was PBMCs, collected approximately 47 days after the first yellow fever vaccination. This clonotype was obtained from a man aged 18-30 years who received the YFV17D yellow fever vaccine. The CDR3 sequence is CASSWDPTEAFF. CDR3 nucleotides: TGTGCCAGCAGTTGGGACCCTACTGAAGCTTTCTTT.